This entry features one TCR beta chain sequence. The antigen is unknown. A much larger clone lies one base from this, so it may be a read error. The germline V gene has CDR1 DFQATT and CDR2 SNEGSKA (reference sequence). The CDR3 totals 12 residues. V was cut by 3 bases and J by 6 bases, with 12 bases left in between. This entry comes from a study of blood T cells in healthy people across ages. Primed by a sample-barcoded 5' primer and a J-beta primer mix, a second PCR proceeded for roughly 7 to 12 cycles. Every cDNA was tagged by a template-switch adaptor with 12 random nucleotides. TCRdb processed the 5' RACE reads anew with MiXCR; each CDR3 protein has one entry. This table holds over a million distinct CDR3 sequences, 35% to 45% found once. Study-wide results and limits: Unsorted PBMC material precluded a definitive naive versus antigen-experienced comparison. The CMV status of each donor remained undetermined, and this could have confounded shifts in expanded clonotypes.

Total RNA, at least 6 micrograms per sample, came from PBMCs. The material sequenced was blood. This sequence originates from a woman between 18 and 29 years old in good health. The chain combines TRBV20-1 with TRBJ2-7, with D hard to call. CDR3 sequence: CSASGLGREQYF. As DNA, the CDR3 is TGCAGTGCTAGCGGCTTAGGACGCGAGCAGTACTTC.